This is a list of T cell receptor beta chains from one sample in a study of blood T cell repertoires in COVID-19. Measured with immunoSEQ multiplex PCR; TCRdb has only the in-frame clones, and not every one. The profile covers approximately 220,000 clones, with about 86% appearing a single time and over 2.5% taken by the ten largest. The sequencing input was peripheral blood. These receptors originate from a woman between 25 and 40 years old who had recovered from COVID-19. CDR3s include the opening cysteine and the closing phenylalanine or tryptophan. A D gene is named only where the DNA matches it firmly. Expanded clones are given a class, and other clones once, few, many or no size at all.

J | V | D | size | DNA | CDR3
TRBJ2-1 | TRBV3-1/TRBV3-2 | NA | once | TGTGCCAGCAGCCAAGCGCAGGGATTTTACAATGAGCAGTTCTTC | CASSQAQGFYNEQFF
TRBJ2-7 | TRBV6-5 | NA | NA | TGTGCCAGCAGTTACTCGGCCTCCTACGAGCAGTACTTC | CASSYSASYEQYF
TRBJ1-4 | TRBV10-2 | NA | NA | TGCGCCAGCAGTGAACTCCCGGGGAAGGGTGAAAAACTGTTTTTT | CASSELPGKGEKLFF
TRBJ1-2 | TRBV28 | NA | many | TGTGCCAGCAGTTCCTCGACAGGCGTGTATGGCTACACCTTC | CASSSSTGVYGYTF
TRBJ2-2 | TRBV4-2 | NA | NA | TGTGCCAGCAGCCAAGTAGGAGGGAGTGTAGCCGGGGAGCTGTTTTTT | CASSQVGGSVAGELFF
TRBJ1-1 | TRBV5-1 | TRBD1 | NA | TGCGCCAGCAGCGGGGGACAGGGGGACGCTGAAGCTTTCTTT | CASSGGQGDAEAFF
TRBJ1-5 | TRBV25-1 | NA | NA | TGTGCCAGCAGTGATATAGTAAGAGATAATAGCAATCAGCCCCAGCATTTT | CASSDIVRDNSNQPQHF
TRBJ1-3 | TRBV5-4 | NA | NA | TGTGCCAGCAGCTCAGACAGCTCTGGAAACACCATATATTTT | CASSSDSSGNTIYF
TRBJ2-1 | TRBV24-1 | NA | NA | TGTGCCACCAGTGATTTCGGTGAGGGAGCCTACAATGAGCAGTTCTTC | CATSDFGEGAYNEQFF
TRBJ2-7 | TRBV21-1 | NA | few | TGTGCCAGCAGCCGAGGGACTGCACCAATGTCCTACGAGCAGTACTTC | CASSRGTAPMSYEQYF
TRBJ2-7 | TRBV28 | TRBD1 | NA | TGTGCCAGCACCCCGGGACAGGGAATCCCCTACGAGCAGTACTTC | CASTPGQGIPYEQYF
TRBJ2-1 | TRBV14 | NA | NA | TGTGCCAGCAGCCCCCTAGAGCGGGCCTACAATGAGCAGTTCTTC | CASSPLERAYNEQFF
TRBJ2-4 | TRBV6-1 | TRBD1 | NA | TGTGCCAGCAGTGATGAGGGCAGGGGGCACCCCTACGTCCAGTACTTC | CASSDEGRGHPYVQYF
TRBJ2-1 | TRBV6-1 | NA | few | TGTGCCAGCAGTGAAGCCCTCTGGGGGAGCGGGTATTACAATGAGCAGTTCTTC | CASSEALWGSGYYNEQFF
TRBJ2-2 | TRBV5-1 | TRBD2 | many | TGCGCCAGCAGCTGGGGACTAGCGGGAGCCGGTGGCACCGGGGAGCTGTTTTTT | CASSWGLAGAGGTGELFF
TRBJ2-1 | TRBV5-4 | NA | NA | TGTGCCAGCAGCTGGGACACCAGCTCCTACAATGAGCAGTTCTTC | CASSWDTSSYNEQFF
TRBJ1-4 | TRBV3-1/TRBV3-2 | NA | NA | TGTGCCAGCAGCCAGGGGGGATTAGGCGGTGAAAAACTGTTTTTT | CASSQGGLGGEKLFF
TRBJ2-7 | TRBV2 | TRBD2 | NA | TGTGCCAGCCGGACTAGCGGGAGCTCTGGCGAGCAGTACTTC | CASRTSGSSGEQYF
TRBJ2-7 | TRBV4-1 | TRBD1 | NA | TGCGCCAGCAGCCCTGGACAGGGACACTCCTACGAGCAGTACTTC | CASSPGQGHSYEQYF
TRBJ1-2 | TRBV12-3/TRBV12-4 | NA | NA | TGTGCCAGTTCAGACACTAACTATGGCTACACCTTC | CASSDTNYGYTF
TRBJ2-1 | TRBV4-1 | NA | NA | TGCGCCAGCAGCCCCCACAAGAGGGAGCAGTTCTTC | CASSPHKREQFF
TRBJ2-1 | TRBV1 | NA | NA | TGCACCAGCAGCCAAGTTACGGCGGGAGGGGACAATGAGCAGTTCTTC | CTSSQVTAGGDNEQFF
TRBJ2-3 | TRBV28 | NA | once | TGTGCCAGCAGTTTACAAGGGGACACCACAGATACGCAGTATTTT | CASSLQGDTTDTQYF
TRBJ2-1 | TRBV6-5 | TRBD1 | NA | TGTGCCACCCAGACAGGGGACGGGAATGAGCAGTTCTTC | CATQTGDGNEQFF
TRBJ2-1 | TRBV5-6 | TRBD2 | NA | TGTGCCAGCAGCCCCGTGATGGGAGGGCCCAATGAGCAGTTCTTC | CASSPVMGGPNEQFF
TRBJ1-6 | TRBV4-1 | TRBD1 | NA | TGCGCCAGCAGCCAAGATCCCCCGGACAGGGTTAATTCACCCCTCCACTTT | CASSQDPPDRVNSPLHF
TRBJ2-1 | TRBV6-1 | TRBD2 | NA | TGTGCCAGCAGTGAAGGCGCGGGAGGGCGGGATGAGCAGTTCTTC | CASSEGAGGRDEQFF
TRBJ1-1 | TRBV30 | NA | NA | TGTGCCTGGAGTAGAGGGGGTAACACTGAAGCTTTCTTT | CAWSRGGNTEAFF
TRBJ2-2 | TRBV11-3 | NA | NA | TGTGCCAGCAGCTTGGCGTCGGGCACCGGGGAGCTGTTTTTT | CASSLASGTGELFF
TRBJ1-4 | TRBV29-1 | NA | NA | TGCAGCGTTAAGACAGGCTCGAATGAAAAACTGTTTTTT | CSVKTGSNEKLFF
TRBJ2-5 | TRBV18 | TRBD2 | NA | TGTGCCAGCGCGGGACTAGCGGGAGGGAGGCAAGAGACCCAGTACTTC | CASAGLAGGRQETQYF
TRBJ2-5 | TRBV10-2 | TRBD1 | NA | TGCGCCAGCAGTGACTCACAGGGGGAGCAAGAGACCCAGTACTTC | CASSDSQGEQETQYF
TRBJ2-2 | TRBV18 | NA | NA | TGTGCCAGCTCACCGCGTTCTAGCGACGGGGAGCTGTTTTTT | CASSPRSSDGELFF
TRBJ2-1 | TRBV9 | TRBD2 | NA | TGTGCCAGCAGCGGGAGGGGAGGGAATGAGCAGTTCTTC | CASSGRGGNEQFF
TRBJ2-5 | TRBV10-3 | NA | NA | TGTGCCATCAGTCCCGGGACTTCAGAGACCCAGTACTTC | CAISPGTSETQYF
TRBJ2-5 | TRBV7-6 | NA | NA | TGTGCCAGCAGCTGGACACGAAAATTAGGCCCCCCAGAGACCCAGTACTTC | CASSWTRKLGPPETQYF
TRBJ2-2 | TRBV19 | TRBD1 | NA | TGTGCCAGTACCATGGGAACAGGGGGCACCGGGGAGCTGTTTTTT | CASTMGTGGTGELFF
TRBJ1-4 | TRBV7-9 | TRBD1 | NA | TGTGCCAGCAGTTGGGACAGGGGAAATGAAAAACTGTTTTTT | CASSWDRGNEKLFF
TRBJ1-3 | TRBV19 | NA | NA | TGTGCCAGTAGTATGCAGGCCTACTCTGGAAACACCATATATTTT | CASSMQAYSGNTIYF
TRBJ1-5 | TRBV2 | NA | NA | TGTGCCAGCAGTTTGACAGAGTATCAGCCCCAGCATTTT | CASSLTEYQPQHF
TRBJ2-3 | TRBV24-1 | NA | NA | TGTGCCACCCTGGGGCCGCGAAGAGGAGATACGCAGTATTTT | CATLGPRRGDTQYF
TRBJ2-7 | TRBV19 | TRBD2 | NA | TGTGCCAGTGACTCGGGGGGGTGCTACGAGCAGTACTTC | CASDSGGCYEQYF
TRBJ1-2 | TRBV10-3 | TRBD1 | NA | TGTGCCATCGGGGGACAGAATCTCTATGGCTACACCTTC | CAIGGQNLYGYTF
TRBJ1-6 | TRBV6-6 | TRBD1 | NA | TGTGCCAGCAGTCCATTAGACAGGGGGCGAGTGGCGAACTATAATTCACCCCTCCACTTT | CASSPLDRGRVANYNSPLHF
TRBJ2-1 | TRBV9 | TRBD2 | NA | TGTGCCAGCAGCCCAGAGAGGGGACTAGTAACCCGCTACAATGAGCAGTTCTTC | CASSPERGLVTRYNEQFF
TRBJ2-7 | TRBV9 | NA | NA | TGTGCCAGCAGCGTAGACATGGGGCGGGAAAACATCTACGAGCAGTACTTC | CASSVDMGRENIYEQYF